These T cell receptor beta chains were read from a single sample in a study of T cells in Graves' hyperthyroidism and ophthalmopathy. TCRdb analysed the multiplex PCR reads with MiXCR anew, one entry per CDR3 protein. The sample includes approximately 300,000 distinct CDR3 sequences, about 15% of them seen just once. Sequencing was carried out using blood. These receptors came from a man aged 25 to 40 with Graves' hyperthyroidism. Both conserved end residues are part of each CDR3. The D gene is left open where the match is weak. Clone size is given for some rows only: seen once, a few or many times, or a class if the clone is expanded.

D gene	clone size	V gene	J gene	CDR3 length	CDR3 DNA	CDR3 protein
-	many	TRBV7-9	TRBJ2-7	14	TGTGCCAGCAGCGCATCCACTAGGGAGTACGAGCAGTACTTC	CASSASTREYEQYF
-	many	TRBV10-1	TRBJ2-7	13	TGCGCCAGCAGCCAGTGGCTGTTGGGAGAGCAGTACTTC	CASSQWLLGEQYF
-	few	TRBV15	TRBJ2-3	14	TGTGCCACCAGCAGAGATTCGAGGGGGGATGCGCAGTATTTT	CATSRDSRGDAQYF
-	many	TRBV7-9	TRBJ2-5	15	TGTGCCAGCAGCTCCAATCAGGTACCCCAAGAGACCCAGTACTTC	CASSSNQVPQETQYF
-	-	TRBV19	TRBJ2-3	13	TGTGCCAGTAGCGGGAGTTTGGTAGATACGCAGTATTTT	CASSGSLVDTQYF
-	few	TRBV24-1	TRBJ2-1	16	TGTGCCACCAGTGATTTCCCAGGGAGGTCTAACAATGAGCAGTTCTTC	CATSDFPGRSNNEQFF
-	few	TRBV5-1	TRBJ2-3	15	TGCGCCAGCAGCTTTGGGAGAATGGGGGGAGATACGCAGTATTTT	CASSFGRMGGDTQYF
-	many	TRBV6-1	TRBJ1-1	15	TGTGCCAGCAGTGACCGACAGAGACTGAACACTGAAGCTTTCTTT	CASSDRQRLNTEAFF
TRBD1	many	TRBV30	TRBJ1-1	16	TGTGCCTGCCTTCCCCGAGGGGGCGTTAAGGACACTGAAGCTTTCTTT	CACLPRGGVKDTEAFF
-	-	TRBV19	TRBJ2-5	15	TGTGCCAGTAGTGACTACGGGACAAGCCAAGAGACCCAGTACTTC	CASSDYGTSQETQYF
TRBD2	few	TRBV5-1	TRBJ2-2	17	TGCGCCAGCAGCCCTATAGCGGGGGCAGCGAACACCGGGGAGCTGTTTTTT	CASSPIAGAANTGELFF
-	once	TRBV29-1	TRBJ2-5	13	TGCAGCGTGTCGGTCTACCACTTAGACACCCAGTACTTC	CSVSVYHLDTQYF
-	-	TRBV20-1	TRBJ2-3	14	TGCAGTGCTAGGATGGGTTCTAGCACAGATACGCAGTATTTT	CSARMGSSTDTQYF
-	-	TRBV24-1	TRBJ1-5	16	TGTGCCACCAGTGATAGTCGCCTCGGCGGAAATCAGCCCCAGCATTTT	CATSDSRLGGNQPQHF
TRBD1	-	TRBV30	TRBJ1-5	15	TGTGCCTGCAGTTCTGGACAGGGCTTGAGGGAGCCCCAGCATTTT	CACSSGQGLREPQHF
-	many	TRBV2	TRBJ2-5	12	TGTGCCAGCAGGCCGGATGGGGAGACCCAGTACTTC	CASRPDGETQYF
-	few	TRBV6-5	TRBJ2-7	16	TGTGCCAGCAGTACTTTTGGGCTCAGGTCGTCCTACGAGCAGTACTTC	CASSTFGLRSSYEQYF
-	many	TRBV12-3/TRBV12-4	TRBJ2-1	14	TGTGCCATCGGCCTCCTAGGGCTTGCGAATGAGCAGTTCTTC	CAIGLLGLANEQFF
-	-	TRBV29-1	TRBJ2-3	14	TGCAGCGTTTCGGGCAGCGGAGTCCCAGATACGCAGTATTTT	CSVSGSGVPDTQYF
TRBD2	many	TRBV5-1	TRBJ2-3	17	TGCGCCAGCAGCTTGGGGACTAGCGGGAGGGGCGCAGATACGCAGTATTTT	CASSLGTSGRGADTQYF